The clone carrying this T cell receptor beta chain was observed a few times. What it binds is not known. After removal of 1 base from V and 3 bases from J, the junction contained 9 bases not matched to a gene. The CDR3 runs 17 residues. CDR1 is SGHKS and CDR2 is YYEKEE in the germline V gene (reference sequence). The data were taken from a study of T cells after yellow fever vaccination. UMIs and a universal primer site were added when TCR cDNA was made by 5'RACE template switching. TCRdb fed the 5' RACE reads into MiXCR, producing one record per CDR3 protein. This sample has 300,000 or so distinct CDR3 sequences; 8% to 9.5% occur once, and the top ten carry 15% to 20%. Regarding the study as a whole: The booster saw the reappearance of most primary-vaccination clones (96% CD4, 80% to 90% CD8). Shared CD4/CD8 clonotypes were a small share, likely from convergent recombination.

The origin of this receptor is a man aged 18 to 30 who received the YFV17D yellow fever vaccine. This sequence joins TRBV5-5 and TRBJ2-7; 11 bases map to TRBD1. Sequenced here: PBMCs, sampled roughly 46 days after the first yellow fever vaccination. CDR3 sequence: CASSLSLGDRGFYEQYF. Here the CDR3 DNA reads TGTGCCAGCAGCTTGTCTCTCGGGGACAGGGGGTTCTACGAGCAGTACTTC.